Reported below is one T cell receptor (beta chain). Its antigen is as yet unknown. These data originate in a study of T-cell reconstitution after alpha-beta-depleted transplantation in children. V was shortened by 3 bases and J by 11 bases, with 15 bases between the two germline ends. There are 12 residues in the CDR3. Germline V gene sequence: CDR1 SQVTM, CDR2 ANQGSEA. Whole-study findings and limits: Several hundred rapidly expanded clones from non-depleted graft cells reportedly supplied alpha-beta T cells about two months post-transplant. T cells produced anew were the main source of T-cell counts and diversity one year after transplant.

Preparation of the TCRbeta library used unique molecular identifiers. TCRdb processed the PCR reads anew with MiXCR; each CDR3 protein has one entry. The repertoire consists of 400,000 to 450,000 distinct CDR3 sequences, with roughly 44% occurring once and the leading ten covering around a quarter. This chain joins TRBV29-1 and TRBJ2-3; D remains unclear. The receptor's source is a girl aged 2 to 10 with aplastic anemia, due to receive a stem cell transplant. Specimen: PBMCs, collected before TCRalphabeta/CD19-depleted stem cell transplant. The CDR3: CSVDWPRNRQYF. DNA for the CDR3: TGCAGCGTTGACTGGCCCAGGAATAGGCAGTATTTT.